Included here is one T cell receptor beta chain sequence, with context. Per the original methods: By means of reference gene primer amplification, nucleated cell counts were estimated. The data were produced by immunoSEQ multiplex PCR, yet TCRdb's version contains in-frame clones alone and is incomplete. V, J and clone size are those of that table, while D and trimming were read from the DNA. There are 25,000 to 35,000 clones in the sample; approximately 85% occur only once, and 7.5% to 10% lies in the top ten. This CDR3 is 16 amino acids long. Germline V gene sequence: CDR1 LGHNA, CDR2 YSLEER. Deletions cut 0 bases from V and 3 bases from J, with 13 bases between. This sample is drawn from a study of blood T cell repertoires in COVID-19. Study-level information: The samples span acute and convalescent COVID-19 from the United States, Italy and Spain. In each case, the material was cDNA or gDNA derived from T cells, B-cell-depleted T cells, or PBMCs.

The chain joins TRBV4-3 to TRBJ2-3; weak D call: TRBD2 (7 bases). The sample was peripheral blood. This receptor was obtained from a man older than 75 with active COVID-19. DNA for the CDR3: TGCGCCAGCAGCCAAGATGTGCGGGGGCGGACAGATACGCAGTATTTT. It translates to CASSQDVRGRTDTQYF.